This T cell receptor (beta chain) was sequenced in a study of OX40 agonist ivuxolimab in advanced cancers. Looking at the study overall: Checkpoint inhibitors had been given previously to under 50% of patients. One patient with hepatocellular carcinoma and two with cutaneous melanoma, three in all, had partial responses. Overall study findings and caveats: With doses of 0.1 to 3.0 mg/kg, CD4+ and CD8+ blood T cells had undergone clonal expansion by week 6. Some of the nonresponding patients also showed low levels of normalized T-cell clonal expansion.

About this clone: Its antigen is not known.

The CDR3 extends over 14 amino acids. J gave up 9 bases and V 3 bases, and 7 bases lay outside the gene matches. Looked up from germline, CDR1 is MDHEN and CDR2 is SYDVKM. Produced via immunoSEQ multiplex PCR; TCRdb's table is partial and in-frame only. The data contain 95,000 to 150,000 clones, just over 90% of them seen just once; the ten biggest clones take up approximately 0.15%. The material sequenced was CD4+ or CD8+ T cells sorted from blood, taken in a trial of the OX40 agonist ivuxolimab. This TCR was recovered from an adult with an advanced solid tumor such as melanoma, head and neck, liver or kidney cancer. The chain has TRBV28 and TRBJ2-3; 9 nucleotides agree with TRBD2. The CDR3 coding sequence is TGTGCCAGCAGTTTTTTAGCGGGAGTGAACACGCAGTATTTT. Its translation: CASSFLAGVNTQYF.